The next 11 T cell receptor beta chains were all read from a single sample in a study of metastatic and nonmetastatic thyroid tumors. TCRdb reprocessed the PCR reads via MiXCR. Of some 25,000 clones listed, roughly 19% are singletons. No treatment of any kind had been given to any patient before thyroid surgery. Sequenced: blood. Receptors were obtained from a male donor with papillary thyroid cancer or a benign thyroid nodule (not recorded which). Some clones in this sample may be carry-over from other donors' samples.

This clone was observed many times. The V and J genes are TRBV19 and TRBJ2-7, with D possibly TRBD1 on 6 matching bases. Trimming removed 6 bases from V and 7 bases from J, with 13 bases in between. CDR3 length equals 12 residues. From germline, CDR1 is LNHDA and CDR2 SQIVND (reference sequence). The CDR3 DNA follows: TGTGCCAGTAGCCCCCGAGGACAGGAGCAGTACTTC. Translation gives CASSPRGQEQYF.

The V call is TRBV20-1, the J call TRBJ2-6; D possibly corresponds to TRBD1 (6 bases). V dropped 1 base and J dropped 4 bases, with 14 bases sitting between them. Germline lookup yields CDR1 DFQATT and CDR2 SNEGSKA (reference sequence). The CDR3 is 16 residues long. As DNA, the CDR3 is TGCAGTGCTAGAGCTCATACAGGGACAGGGGCCAACGTCCTGACTTTC. Protein sequence: CSARAHTGTGANVLTF.

This clone was seen at least ten times. Given a much more abundant clone one base away, this may be a read error. The chain has TRBV14 and TRBJ2-5; D is ambiguous. This CDR3 comprises 11 residues. The germline V gene has CDR1 SGHDN and CDR2 FVKESK. With 4 bases removed from V and 2 bases from J, the gap between germline ends came to 2 bases. The CDR3 DNA reads as TGTGCCAGCAGCCGTCAAGAGACCCAGTACTTC. Translated, it gives CASSRQETQYF.

This clone was picked up many times. The chain links TRBV24-1 to TRBJ2-5; D is uncertain. V was clipped by 4 bases and J by 5 bases, with 19 bases between them. Germline V gives CDR1 KGHDR, CDR2 SFDVKD. The CDR3 covers 16 residues. CDR3 nucleotide sequence: TGTGCCACCAGTGACATAAAAGAAAAGGGTAGCGAGACCCAGTACTTC. Protein sequence: CATSDIKEKGSETQYF.

The table lists this clone with many counts. The chain links TRBV14 to TRBJ2-5; 11 nucleotides match TRBD1. Germline CDR1 is SGHDN and CDR2 is FVKESK. Germline trimming cut 1 base from V and 4 bases from J; bases unmatched to any gene: 5. CDR3 length: 16 residues. In DNA, the CDR3 is TGTGCCAGCAGCCAAGGGAGGACAGGGGGCGTAGAGACCCAGTACTTC. Translating it yields CASSQGRTGGVETQYF. Supplemented by reference TRBV14 and TRBJ2-5, the full variable domain reads EAGVTQFPSHSVIEKGQTVTLRCDPISGHDNLYWYRRVMGKEIKFLLHFVKESKQDESGMPNNRFLAERTGGTYSTLKVQPAELEDSGVYFCASSQGRTGGVETQYFGPGTRLLVL.

This clone occurred many times. This chain joins TRBV4-1 and TRBJ2-2; 9 bases are shared with TRBD1. The germline gives CDR1 MGHRA, CDR2 YSYEKL. The trim removed 4 bases at V and 2 bases at J, leaving 5 bases unmatched. The CDR3 extends over 16 amino acids. The CDR3, as DNA: TGCGCCAGCAGCCCGGACAGGGGAATTAACACCGGGGAGCTGTTTTTT. This translates into CASSPDRGINTGELFF.

The gene calls are TRBV7-3 and TRBJ1-2; TRBD1 is a possible D gene (5 bases). CDR1 and CDR2 (germline): SGHTA, FQGTGA. V dropped 0 bases and J dropped 11 bases, with 16 bases sitting between them. There are 14 residues in the CDR3. CDR3 DNA sequence: TGTGCCAGCAGCTTAACGGCAGGGCTGGAAGGTTACACCTTC. This sequence encodes CASSLTAGLEGYTF.

V and J are TRBV6-1 and TRBJ2-3; D perhaps matches TRBD1 (7 bases). Trimming took 6 bases from V and 5 from J, leaving 12 bases between them. Germline lookup yields CDR1 MNHNS and CDR2 SASEGT. The CDR3 consists of 13 residues. CDR3: CASSPRDRDTQYF. The CDR3 coding sequence is TGTGCCAGCAGCCCGCGGGACAGAGATACGCAGTATTTT.

The sample holds many counts of this clone. J is TRBJ2-1 and V is TRBV6-4; TRBD2 agrees at 12 bases. This CDR3 comprises 15 residues. V gave up 6 bases and J gave up 6 bases; unmatched junction bases: 6. CDR1 and CDR2 (germline): MRHNA, SNTAGT. Here the CDR3 reads CASSATSGGVNEQFF. The CDR3 DNA reads as TGTGCCAGCAGCGCGACTAGCGGGGGCGTCAATGAGCAGTTCTTC.

A note on this clone: A much larger clone differs from this one at a single base, so this may be a read error. V and J are TRBV9 and TRBJ2-5; 8 nucleotides align to TRBD2. The V segment lost 4 bases and the J segment 5 bases; nucleotides outside the gene matches: 10. CDR1 and CDR2 (germline): SGDLS, YYNGEE. The CDR3 consists of 15 residues. The CDR3 region is CASSSGTRSSETQYF. Here the CDR3 DNA reads TGTGCCAGCAGCTCCGGGACTAGGAGCTCGGAGACCCAGTACTTC. Combining the CDR3 with reference TRBV9 and TRBJ2-5 gives the whole variable domain DSGVTQTPKHLITATGQRVTLRCSPRSGDLSVYWYQQSLDQGLQFLIQYYNGEERAKGNILERFSAQQFPDLHSELNLSSLELGDSALYFCASSSGTRSSETQYFGPGTRLLVL.

A remark on this clone: The junction shows a germline mismatch at one end, possibly a read error. The rearrangement links TRBV6-1 to TRBJ1-2, with a weak D call TRBD1 (6 bases). Germline lookup yields CDR1 MNHNS and CDR2 SASEGT. The CDR3 loop spans 14 amino acids. The CDR3 DNA reads TGTGACTGCAGTGAAGCCGGGACACGCTATGGCTACTCCTTC. Its protein product is CDCSEAGTRYGYSF.